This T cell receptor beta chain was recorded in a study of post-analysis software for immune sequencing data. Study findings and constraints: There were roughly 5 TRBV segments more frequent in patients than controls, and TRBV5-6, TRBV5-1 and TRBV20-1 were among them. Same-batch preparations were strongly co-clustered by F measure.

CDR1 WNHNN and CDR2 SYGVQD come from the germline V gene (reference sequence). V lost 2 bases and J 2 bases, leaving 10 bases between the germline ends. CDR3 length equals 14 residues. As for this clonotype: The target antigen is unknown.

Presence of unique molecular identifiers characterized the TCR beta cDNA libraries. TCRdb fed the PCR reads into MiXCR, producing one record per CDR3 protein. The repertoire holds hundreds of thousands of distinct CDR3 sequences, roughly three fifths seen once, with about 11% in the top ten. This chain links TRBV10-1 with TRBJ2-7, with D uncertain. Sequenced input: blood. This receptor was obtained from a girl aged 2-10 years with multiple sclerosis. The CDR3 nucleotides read TGCGCCAGCAGTGAGCCCCACGAACCCTACGAGCAGTACTTC. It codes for CASSEPHEPYEQYF.